This TCR beta chain was recovered during a study of vaccination and CD4 T cells after COVID-19. Across the study: The BNT162b2 or mRNA-1273 vaccine was given to participants in two doses. Control cultures were supplied with a CEFX pool, an HIV-1 Nef pool, or no peptide at all.

To note about this clonotype: Antigen: not known.

An Oncomine TCR Beta short-read assay was used to sequence the DNA from cultured CD4+ T cells. TCRdb called the PCR reads again in MiXCR, with one record for every CDR3 protein. The table shows tens of thousands of distinct CDR3 sequences, with 45% to 65% occurring only once. Sample treatment: roughly 11-day PBMC culture with coronavirus spike peptide pools or control peptides (ViraFEST assay). The germline CDR1 and CDR2 sequences are SGDLS and YYNGEE. This CDR3 has 16 residues. V was pared by 0 bases and J by 5 bases, with 7 bases of the junction left unmatched. The rearrangement joins TRBV9 to TRBJ2-5; 10 bases map to TRBD2. Material for sequencing was CD4+ T cells from blood, cultured in vitro. The receptor was derived from a human donor who had recovered from COVID-19. In nucleotides, the CDR3 is TGTGCCAGCAGCGTAGGGCTAGCGGGAGTGTCGGAGACCCAGTACTTC. Protein: CASSVGLAGVSETQYF.